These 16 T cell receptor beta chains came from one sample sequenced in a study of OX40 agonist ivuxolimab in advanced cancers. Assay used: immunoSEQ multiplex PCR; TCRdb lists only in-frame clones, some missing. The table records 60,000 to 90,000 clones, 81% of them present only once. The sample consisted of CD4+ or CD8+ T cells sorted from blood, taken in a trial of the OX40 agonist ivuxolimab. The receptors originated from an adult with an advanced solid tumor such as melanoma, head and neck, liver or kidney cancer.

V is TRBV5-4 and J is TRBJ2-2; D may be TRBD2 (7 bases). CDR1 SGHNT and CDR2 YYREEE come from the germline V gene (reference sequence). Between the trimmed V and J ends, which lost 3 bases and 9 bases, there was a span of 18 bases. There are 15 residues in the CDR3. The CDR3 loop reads CASSSFSGGGRELFF. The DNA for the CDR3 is TGTGCCAGCAGCTCCTTTTCGGGGGGCGGGAGGGAGCTGTTTTTT.

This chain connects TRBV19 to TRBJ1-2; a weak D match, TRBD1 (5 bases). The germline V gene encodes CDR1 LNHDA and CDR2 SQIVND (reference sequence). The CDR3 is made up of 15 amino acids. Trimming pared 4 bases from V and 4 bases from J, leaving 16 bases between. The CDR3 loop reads CASSSAPGQVYGYTF. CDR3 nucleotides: TGTGCCAGTAGTAGCGCTCCGGGGCAGGTCTATGGCTACACCTTC.

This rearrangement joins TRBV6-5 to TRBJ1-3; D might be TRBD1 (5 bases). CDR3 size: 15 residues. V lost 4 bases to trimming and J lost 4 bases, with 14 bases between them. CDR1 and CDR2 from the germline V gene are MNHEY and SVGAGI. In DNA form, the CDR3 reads TGTGCCAGCAGTTTATATGGGGCGCCGGGAAACACCATATATTTT. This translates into CASSLYGAPGNTIYF.

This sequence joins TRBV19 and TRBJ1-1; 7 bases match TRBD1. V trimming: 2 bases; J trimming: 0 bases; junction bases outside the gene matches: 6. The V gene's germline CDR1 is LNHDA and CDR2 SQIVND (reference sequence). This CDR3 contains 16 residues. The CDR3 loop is CASSIPGGGLNTEAFF. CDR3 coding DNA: TGTGCCAGTAGTATACCAGGAGGGGGCTTGAACACTGAAGCTTTCTTT. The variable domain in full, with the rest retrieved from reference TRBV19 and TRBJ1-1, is DGGITQSPKYLFRKEGQNVTLSCEQNLNHDAMYWYRQDPGQGLRLIYYSQIVNDFQKGDIAEGYSVSREKKESFPLTVTSAQKNPTAFYLCASSIPGGGLNTEAFFGQGTRLTVV.

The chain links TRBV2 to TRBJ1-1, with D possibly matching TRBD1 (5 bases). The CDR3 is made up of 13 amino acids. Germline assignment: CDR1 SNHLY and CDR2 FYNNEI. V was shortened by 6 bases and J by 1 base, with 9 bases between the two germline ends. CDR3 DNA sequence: TGTGCCAGCAGCTGGCAGGGGAACACTGAAGCTTTCTTT. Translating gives CASSWQGNTEAFF.

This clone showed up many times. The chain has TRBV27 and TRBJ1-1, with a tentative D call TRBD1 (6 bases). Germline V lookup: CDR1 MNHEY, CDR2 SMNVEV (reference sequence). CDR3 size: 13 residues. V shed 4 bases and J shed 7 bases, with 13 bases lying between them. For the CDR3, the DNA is TGTGCCAGCAGTTCTAACGACAGGATTGAAGCTTTCTTT. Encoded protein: CASSSNDRIEAFF.

The CDR3 spells CASSPRASGRTPGANVLTF. The CDR3 coding sequence is TGTGCCAGCTCACCACGGGCTAGCGGGAGGACCCCTGGGGCCAACGTCCTGACTTTC. This chain joins TRBV18 and TRBJ2-6; 11 positions agree with TRBD2. V was clipped by 1 base and J by 2 bases; unmatched bases: 7. Germline V gene sequence: CDR1 KGHSH, CDR2 LQKENI. The CDR3 runs to 19 residues.

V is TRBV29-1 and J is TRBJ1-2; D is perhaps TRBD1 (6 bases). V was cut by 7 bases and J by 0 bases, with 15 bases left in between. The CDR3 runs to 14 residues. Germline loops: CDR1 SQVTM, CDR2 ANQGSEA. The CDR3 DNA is TGCAGCGCCAAATTAAGGGGGACTAACTATGGCTACACCTTC. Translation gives CSAKLRGTNYGYTF. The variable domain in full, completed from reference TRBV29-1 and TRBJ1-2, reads SAVISQKPSRDICQRGTSLTIQCQVDSQVTMMFWYRQQPGQSLTLIATANQGSEATYESGFVIDKFPISRPNLTFSTLTVSNMSPEDSSIYLCSAKLRGTNYGYTFGSGTRLTVV.

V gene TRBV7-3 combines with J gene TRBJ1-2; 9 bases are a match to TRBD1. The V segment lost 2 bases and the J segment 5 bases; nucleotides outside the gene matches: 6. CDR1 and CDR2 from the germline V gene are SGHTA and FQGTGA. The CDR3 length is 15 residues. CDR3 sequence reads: CASSLPRDREYGYTF. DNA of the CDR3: TGTGCCAGCAGCTTACCTCGGGACAGGGAGTATGGCTACACCTTC.

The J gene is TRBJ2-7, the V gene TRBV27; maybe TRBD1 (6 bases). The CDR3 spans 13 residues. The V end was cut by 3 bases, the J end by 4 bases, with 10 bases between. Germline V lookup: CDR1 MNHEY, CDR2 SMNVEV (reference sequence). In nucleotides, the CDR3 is TGTGCCAGCAGTTTCACACAGGGTTACGAGCAGTACTTC. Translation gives CASSFTQGYEQYF.

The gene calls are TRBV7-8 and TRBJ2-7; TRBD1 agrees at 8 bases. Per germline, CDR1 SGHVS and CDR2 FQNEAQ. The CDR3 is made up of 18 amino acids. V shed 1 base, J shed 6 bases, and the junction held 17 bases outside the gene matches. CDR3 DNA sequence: TGTGCCAGCAGCTTAGGGAGTACCGGGACAGGACCCTTGGGCGAGCAGTACTTC. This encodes CASSLGSTGTGPLGEQYF.

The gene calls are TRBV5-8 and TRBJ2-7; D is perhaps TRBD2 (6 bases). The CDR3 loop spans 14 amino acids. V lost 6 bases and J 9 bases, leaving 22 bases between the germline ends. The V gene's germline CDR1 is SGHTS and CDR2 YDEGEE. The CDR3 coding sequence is TGTGCCAGCAACCCTTCTTGGGTAAGGGAGGCGCAGTACTTC. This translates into CASNPSWVREAQYF.

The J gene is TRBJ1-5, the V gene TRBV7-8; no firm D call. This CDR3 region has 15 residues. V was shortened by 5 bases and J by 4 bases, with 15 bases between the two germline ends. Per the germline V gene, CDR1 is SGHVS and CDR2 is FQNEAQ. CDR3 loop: CASSDIRTGNQPQHF. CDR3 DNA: TGTGCCAGCAGCGATATTAGGACGGGAAATCAGCCCCAGCATTTT.

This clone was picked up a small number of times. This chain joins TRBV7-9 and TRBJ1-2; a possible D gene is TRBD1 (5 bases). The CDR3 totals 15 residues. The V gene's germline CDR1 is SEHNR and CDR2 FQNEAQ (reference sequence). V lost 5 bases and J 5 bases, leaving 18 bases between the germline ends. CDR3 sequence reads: CASSPTDAGKYGYTF. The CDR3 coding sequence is TGTGCCAGCAGCCCTACTGATGCAGGGAAGTATGGCTACACCTTC.

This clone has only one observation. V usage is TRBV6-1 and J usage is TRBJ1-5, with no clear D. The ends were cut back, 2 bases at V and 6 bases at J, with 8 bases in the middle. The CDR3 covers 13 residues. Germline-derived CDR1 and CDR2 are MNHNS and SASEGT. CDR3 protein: CASSEFLVQPQHF. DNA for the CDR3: TGTGCCAGCAGTGAATTCTTGGTTCAGCCCCAGCATTTT.

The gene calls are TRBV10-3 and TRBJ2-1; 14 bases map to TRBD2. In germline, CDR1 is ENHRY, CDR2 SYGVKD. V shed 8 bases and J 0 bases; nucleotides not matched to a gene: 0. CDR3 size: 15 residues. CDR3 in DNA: TGTGCCATCGGGACTAGCGGGAGCTCCTACAATGAGCAGTTCTTC. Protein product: CAIGTSGSSYNEQFF.